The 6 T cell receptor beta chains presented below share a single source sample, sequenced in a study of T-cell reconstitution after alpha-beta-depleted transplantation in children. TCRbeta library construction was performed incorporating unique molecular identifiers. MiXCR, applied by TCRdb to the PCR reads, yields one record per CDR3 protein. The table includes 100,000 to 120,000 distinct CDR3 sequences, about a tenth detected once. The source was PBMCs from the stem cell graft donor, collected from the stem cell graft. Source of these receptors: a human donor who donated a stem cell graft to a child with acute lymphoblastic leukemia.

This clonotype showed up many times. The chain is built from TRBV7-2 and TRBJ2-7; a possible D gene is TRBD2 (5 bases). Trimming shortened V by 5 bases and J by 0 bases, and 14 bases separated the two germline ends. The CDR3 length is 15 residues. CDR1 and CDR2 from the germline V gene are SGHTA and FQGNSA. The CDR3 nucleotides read TGTGCCAGCAGCGTAACTAGGGTATCCTCCTACGAGCAGTACTTC. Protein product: CASSVTRVSSYEQYF.

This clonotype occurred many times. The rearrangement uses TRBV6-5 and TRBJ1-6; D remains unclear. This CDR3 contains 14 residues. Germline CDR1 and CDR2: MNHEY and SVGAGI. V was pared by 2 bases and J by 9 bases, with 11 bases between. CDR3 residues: CASSYETTASPLHF. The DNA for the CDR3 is TGTGCCAGCAGTTACGAGACAACGGCTTCACCCCTCCACTTT.

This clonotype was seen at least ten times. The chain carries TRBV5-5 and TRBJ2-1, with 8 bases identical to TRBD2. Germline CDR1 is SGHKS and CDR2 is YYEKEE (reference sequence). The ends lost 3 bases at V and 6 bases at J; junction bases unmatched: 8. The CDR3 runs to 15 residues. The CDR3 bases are TGTGCCAGCAGCTGGGACTACGGGAGGGGCAATGAGCAGTTCTTC. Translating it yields CASSWDYGRGNEQFF. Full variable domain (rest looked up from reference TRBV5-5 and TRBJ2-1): DAGVTQSPTHLIKTRGQQVTLRCSPISGHKSVSWYQQVLGQGPQFIFQYYEKEERGRGNFPDRFSARQFPNYSSELNVNALLLGDSALYLCASSWDYGRGNEQFFGPGTRLTVL.

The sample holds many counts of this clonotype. The CDR3 coding sequence is TGTGCCAGCAGGCGACTAGCGGGGGTCACCGGGGAGCTGTTTTTT. This codes for CASRRLAGVTGELFF. V gene TRBV12-3 or TRBV12-4 combines with J gene TRBJ2-2, with TRBD2 matching 12 bases. The CDR3 is 15 amino acids. The ends lost 6 bases at V and 4 bases at J; junction bases unmatched: 3.

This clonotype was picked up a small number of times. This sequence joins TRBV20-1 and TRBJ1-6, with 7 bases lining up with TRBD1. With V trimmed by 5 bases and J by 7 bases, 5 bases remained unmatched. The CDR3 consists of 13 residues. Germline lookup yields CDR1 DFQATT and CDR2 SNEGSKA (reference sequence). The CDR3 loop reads CSAETGMNSPLHF. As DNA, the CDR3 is TGCAGTGCTGAGACAGGGATGAATTCACCCCTCCACTTT.

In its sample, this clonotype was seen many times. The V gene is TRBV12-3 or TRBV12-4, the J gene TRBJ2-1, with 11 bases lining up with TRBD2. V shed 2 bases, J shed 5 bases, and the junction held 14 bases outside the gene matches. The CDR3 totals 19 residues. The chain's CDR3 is CASSLPTSGKLAGDNEQFF. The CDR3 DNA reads TGTGCCAGCAGTTTACCGACTAGCGGGAAACTAGCGGGGGACAATGAGCAGTTCTTC.